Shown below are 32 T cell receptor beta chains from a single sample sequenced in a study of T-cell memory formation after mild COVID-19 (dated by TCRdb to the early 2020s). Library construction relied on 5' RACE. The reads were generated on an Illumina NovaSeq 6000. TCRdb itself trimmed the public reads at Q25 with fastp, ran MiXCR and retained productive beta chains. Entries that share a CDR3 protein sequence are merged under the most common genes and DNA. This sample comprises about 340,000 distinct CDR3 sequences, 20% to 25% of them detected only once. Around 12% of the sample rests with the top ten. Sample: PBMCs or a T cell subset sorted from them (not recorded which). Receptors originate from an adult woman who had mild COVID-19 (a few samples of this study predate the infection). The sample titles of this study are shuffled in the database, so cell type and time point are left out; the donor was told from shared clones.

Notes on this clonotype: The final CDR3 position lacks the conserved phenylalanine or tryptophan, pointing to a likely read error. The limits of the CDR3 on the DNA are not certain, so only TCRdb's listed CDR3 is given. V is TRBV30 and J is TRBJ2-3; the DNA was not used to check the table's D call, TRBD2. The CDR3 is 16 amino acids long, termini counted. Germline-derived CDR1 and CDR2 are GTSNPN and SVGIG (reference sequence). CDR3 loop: CAWSSPGLADKYPLYT.

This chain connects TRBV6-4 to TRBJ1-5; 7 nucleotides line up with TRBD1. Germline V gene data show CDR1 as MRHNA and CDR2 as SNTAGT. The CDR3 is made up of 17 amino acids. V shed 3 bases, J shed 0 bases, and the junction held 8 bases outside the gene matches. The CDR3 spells CASSDRQGLHSNQPQHF. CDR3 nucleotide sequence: TGTGCCAGCAGTGATCGACAGGGCCTCCATAGCAATCAGCCCCAGCATTTT.

CDR3: CASSDREGVTEAFF. The CDR3 DNA reads as TGTGCCAGCTCAGACAGGGAAGGTGTCACTGAAGCTTTCTTT. This chain connects TRBV18 to TRBJ1-1; 7 bases fit TRBD1. The V segment lost 5 bases and the J segment 4 bases; nucleotides outside the gene matches: 7. Germline V CDR1 and CDR2: KGHSH, LQKENI. The CDR3 loop spans 14 amino acids. The entire variable domain, with the rest obtained from reference TRBV18 and TRBJ1-1, is as follows: NAGVMQNPRHLVRRRGQEARLRCSPMKGHSHVYWYRQLPEEGLKFMVYLQKENIIDESGMPKERFSAEFPKEGPSILRIQQVVRGDSAAYFCASSDREGVTEAFFGQGTRLTVV.

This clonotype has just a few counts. The CDR3 DNA sequence: TGTGCCAGCAGTTTACGGGGAGGGGGCACTGAAGCTTTCTTT. Amino acids: CASSLRGGGTEAFF. V gene TRBV12-3 or TRBV12-4 combines with J gene TRBJ1-1; D may be TRBD1 (6 bases). The V end was cut by 2 bases, the J end by 4 bases, with 11 bases between. This CDR3 has 14 amino acids.

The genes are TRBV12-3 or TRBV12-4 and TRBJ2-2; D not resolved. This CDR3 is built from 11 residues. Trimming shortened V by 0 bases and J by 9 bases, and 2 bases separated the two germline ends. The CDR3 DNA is TGTGCCAGCAGTTTAGCTAGGGAGCTGTTTTTT. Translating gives CASSLARELFF.

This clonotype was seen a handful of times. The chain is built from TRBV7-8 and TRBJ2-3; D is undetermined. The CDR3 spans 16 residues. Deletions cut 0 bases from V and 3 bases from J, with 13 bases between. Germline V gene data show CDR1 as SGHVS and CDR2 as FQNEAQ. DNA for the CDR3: TGTGCCAGCAGCTTAGCTAGCTCCCTAAGGACAGATACGCAGTATTTT. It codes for CASSLASSLRTDTQYF.

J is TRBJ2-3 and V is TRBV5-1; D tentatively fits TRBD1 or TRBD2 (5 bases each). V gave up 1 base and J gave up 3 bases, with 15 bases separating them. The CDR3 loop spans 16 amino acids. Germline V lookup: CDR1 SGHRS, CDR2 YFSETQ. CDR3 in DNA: TGCGCCAGCAGCTTGAACACAGGAGGTGGTACAGATACGCAGTATTTT. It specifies CASSLNTGGGTDTQYF.

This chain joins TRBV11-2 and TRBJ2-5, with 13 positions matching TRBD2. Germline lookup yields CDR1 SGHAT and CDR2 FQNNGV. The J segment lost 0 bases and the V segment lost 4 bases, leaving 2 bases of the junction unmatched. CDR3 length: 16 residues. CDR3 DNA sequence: TGTGCCAGCAGCTCTACTAGCGGGGGGGACCAAGAGACCCAGTACTTC. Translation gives CASSSTSGGDQETQYF.

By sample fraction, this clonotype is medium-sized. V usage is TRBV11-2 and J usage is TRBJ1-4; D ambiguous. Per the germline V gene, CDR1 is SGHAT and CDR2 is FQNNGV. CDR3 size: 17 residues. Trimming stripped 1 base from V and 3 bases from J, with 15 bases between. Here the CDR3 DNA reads TGTGCCAGCAGCTTAGTCAACGTGGTTGTGGCTAATGAAAAACTGTTTTTT. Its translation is CASSLVNVVVANEKLFF.

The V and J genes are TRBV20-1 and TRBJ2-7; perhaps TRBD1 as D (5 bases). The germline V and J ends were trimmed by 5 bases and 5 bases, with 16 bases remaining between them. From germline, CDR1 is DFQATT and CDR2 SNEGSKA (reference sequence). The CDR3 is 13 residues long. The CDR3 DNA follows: TGCAGTGCTTCGGAAGGGCAGGGCCACGAGCAGTACTTC. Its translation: CSASEGQGHEQYF.

The CDR3 DNA reads TGTGCCAGCAGTTTATATTTGGGGGCTGCAGAAGAGACCCAGTACTTC. It specifies CASSLYLGAAEETQYF. The chain links TRBV27 to TRBJ2-5; a possible D gene is TRBD1 (6 bases). V gave up 1 base and J gave up 3 bases, with 15 bases separating them. The CDR3 has 16 residues. In germline, CDR1 is MNHEY, CDR2 SMNVEV (reference sequence).

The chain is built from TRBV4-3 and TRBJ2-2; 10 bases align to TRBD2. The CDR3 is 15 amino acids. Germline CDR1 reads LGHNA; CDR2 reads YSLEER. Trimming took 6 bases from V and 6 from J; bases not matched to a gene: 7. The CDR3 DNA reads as TGCGCCAGCAGACATGTGACTAGCGGGTCCGGGGAGCTGTTTTTT. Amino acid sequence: CASRHVTSGSGELFF.

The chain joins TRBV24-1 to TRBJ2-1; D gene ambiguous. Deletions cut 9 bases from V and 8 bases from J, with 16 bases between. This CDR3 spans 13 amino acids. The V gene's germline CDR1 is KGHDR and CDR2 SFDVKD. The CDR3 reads CATSSSRIHEQFF. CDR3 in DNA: TGTGCCACCTCCTCCTCACGCATCCATGAGCAGTTCTTC.

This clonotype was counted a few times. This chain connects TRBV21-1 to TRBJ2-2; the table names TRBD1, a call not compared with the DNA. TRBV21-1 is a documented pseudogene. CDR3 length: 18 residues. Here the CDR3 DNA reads TGTGCCAGCAGCAAAGGGACCGGGACAGGGGAGAACACCGGGGAGCTGTTTTTT. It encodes CASSKGTGTGENTGELFF.

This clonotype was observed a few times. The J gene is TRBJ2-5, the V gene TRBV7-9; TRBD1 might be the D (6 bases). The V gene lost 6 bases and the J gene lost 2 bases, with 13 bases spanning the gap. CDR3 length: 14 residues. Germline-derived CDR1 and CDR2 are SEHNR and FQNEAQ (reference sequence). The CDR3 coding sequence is TGTGCCAGCAGGGGGGTGGACAGACAAGAGACCCAGTACTTC. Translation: CASRGVDRQETQYF.

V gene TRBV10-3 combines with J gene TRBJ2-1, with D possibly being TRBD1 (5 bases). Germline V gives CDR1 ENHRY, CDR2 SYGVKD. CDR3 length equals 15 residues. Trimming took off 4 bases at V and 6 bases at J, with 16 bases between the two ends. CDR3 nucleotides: TGTGCCATCAGTGGAACGGACAAGGTAGCCAATGAGCAGTTCTTC. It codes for CAISGTDKVANEQFF.

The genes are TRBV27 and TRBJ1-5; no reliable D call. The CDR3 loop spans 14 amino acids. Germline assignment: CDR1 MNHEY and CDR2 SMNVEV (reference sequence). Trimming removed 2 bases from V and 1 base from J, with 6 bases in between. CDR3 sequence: CASSLARSNQPQHF. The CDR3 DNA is TGTGCCAGCAGTTTAGCCAGAAGCAATCAGCCCCAGCATTTT.

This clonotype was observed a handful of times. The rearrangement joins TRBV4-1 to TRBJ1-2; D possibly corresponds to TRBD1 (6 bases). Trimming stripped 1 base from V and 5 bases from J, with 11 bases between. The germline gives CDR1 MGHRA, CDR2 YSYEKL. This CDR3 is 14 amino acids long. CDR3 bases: TGCGCCAGCAGCCAAGGACAGGTGCAATATGGCTACACCTTC. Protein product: CASSQGQVQYGYTF.

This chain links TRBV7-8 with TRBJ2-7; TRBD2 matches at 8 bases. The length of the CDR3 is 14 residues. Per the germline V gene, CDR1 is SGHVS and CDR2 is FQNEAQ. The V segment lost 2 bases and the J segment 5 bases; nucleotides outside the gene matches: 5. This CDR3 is CASSLLSGSNEQYF. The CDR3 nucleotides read TGTGCCAGCAGCTTATTGAGCGGGAGCAACGAGCAGTACTTC.

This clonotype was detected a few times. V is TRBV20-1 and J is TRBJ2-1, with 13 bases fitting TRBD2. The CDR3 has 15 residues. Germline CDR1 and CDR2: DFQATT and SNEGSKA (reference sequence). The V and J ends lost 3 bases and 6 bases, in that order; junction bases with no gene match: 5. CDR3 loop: CSASPGTSGINEQFF. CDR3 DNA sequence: TGCAGTGCTAGCCCCGGGACTAGCGGGATCAATGAGCAGTTCTTC.

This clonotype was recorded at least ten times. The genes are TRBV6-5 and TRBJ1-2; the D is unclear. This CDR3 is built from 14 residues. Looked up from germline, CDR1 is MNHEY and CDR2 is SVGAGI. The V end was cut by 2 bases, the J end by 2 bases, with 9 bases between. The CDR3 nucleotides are TGTGCCAGCAGTTACGTCGGGGAAAACTATGGCTACACCTTC. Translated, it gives CASSYVGENYGYTF.

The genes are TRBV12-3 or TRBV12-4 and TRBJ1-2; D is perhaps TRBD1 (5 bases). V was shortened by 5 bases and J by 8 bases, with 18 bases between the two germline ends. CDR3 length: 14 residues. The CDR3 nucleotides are TGTGCCAGCAGTCATGGCGCAGGGAACACAGGCTACACCTTC. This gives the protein CASSHGAGNTGYTF.

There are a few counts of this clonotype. In nucleotides, the CDR3 is TGTGCCATCAGTGAGTACACCTACGAGCAGTACTTC. It is translated as CAISEYTYEQYF. The chain links TRBV10-3 to TRBJ2-7; no clear D. CDR1 and CDR2 (germline): ENHRY, SYGVKD. Deletions cut 1 base from V and 2 bases from J, with 3 bases between. This CDR3 contains 12 residues.

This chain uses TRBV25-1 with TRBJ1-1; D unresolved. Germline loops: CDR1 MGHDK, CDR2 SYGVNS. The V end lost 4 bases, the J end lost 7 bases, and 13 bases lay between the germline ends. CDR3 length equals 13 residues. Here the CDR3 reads CASSALFVGEAFF. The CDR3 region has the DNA TGTGCCAGCAGTGCCCTATTCGTTGGTGAAGCTTTCTTT.

As DNA, the CDR3 is TGTGCCTGGAGCTCCGGGACAACCTACGAGCAGTACTTC. Its translation: CAWSSGTTYEQYF. This chain links TRBV30 with TRBJ2-7; perhaps TRBD1 as D (6 bases). V was clipped by 3 bases and J by 2 bases, with 11 bases between them. Germline V gene sequence: CDR1 GTSNPN, CDR2 SVGIG (reference sequence). The CDR3 runs 13 residues.

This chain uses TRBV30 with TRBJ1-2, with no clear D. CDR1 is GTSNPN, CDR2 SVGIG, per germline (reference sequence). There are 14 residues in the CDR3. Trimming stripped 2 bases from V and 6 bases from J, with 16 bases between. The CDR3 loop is CAWSPGRVLNGYTF. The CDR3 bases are TGTGCCTGGAGTCCAGGACGTGTTCTGAATGGCTACACCTTC.

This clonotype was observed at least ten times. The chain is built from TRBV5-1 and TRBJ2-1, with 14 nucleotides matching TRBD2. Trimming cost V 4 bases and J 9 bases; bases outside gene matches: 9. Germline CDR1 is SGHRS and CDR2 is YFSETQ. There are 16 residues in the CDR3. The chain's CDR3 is CASSQEPGLAGVEQFF. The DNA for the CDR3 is TGCGCCAGCAGCCAGGAGCCGGGACTAGCGGGAGTTGAGCAGTTCTTC.

In DNA form, the CDR3 reads TGTGCCACCAGTGCGTCCCCTGCCCGCACAGATACGCAGTATTTT. Protein sequence: CATSASPARTDTQYF. V is TRBV24-1 and J is TRBJ2-3, with D unresolved. CDR3 length equals 15 residues. V was trimmed by 5 bases and J by 1 base, leaving 12 bases between them. The V gene's germline CDR1 is KGHDR and CDR2 SFDVKD.

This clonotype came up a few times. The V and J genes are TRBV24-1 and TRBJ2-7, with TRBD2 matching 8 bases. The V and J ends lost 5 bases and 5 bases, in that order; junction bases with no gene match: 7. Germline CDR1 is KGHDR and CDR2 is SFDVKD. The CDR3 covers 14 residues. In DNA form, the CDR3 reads TGTGCCACCAGTGCCGGCGGGAGGCAGCACGAGCAGTACTTC. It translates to CATSAGGRQHEQYF.

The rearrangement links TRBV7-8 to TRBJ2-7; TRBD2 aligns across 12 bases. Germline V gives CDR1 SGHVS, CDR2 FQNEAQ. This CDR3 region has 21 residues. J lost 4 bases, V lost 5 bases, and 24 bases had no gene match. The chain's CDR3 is CASSHNDRLAGEKRGKYEQYF. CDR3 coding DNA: TGTGCCAGCAGCCACAACGACCGACTAGCGGGGGAGAAGAGGGGCAAATACGAGCAGTACTTC.

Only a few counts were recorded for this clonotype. CDR3 DNA sequence: TGTGCCAGCAGCCCCCCGGGTCTCAAGCAGTTCTTC. It specifies CASSPPGLKQFF. The chain is built from TRBV14 and TRBJ2-1; D unresolved. V was pared by 4 bases and J by 11 bases, with 12 bases between. Germline V gene sequence: CDR1 SGHDN, CDR2 FVKESK. The CDR3 is 12 amino acids.

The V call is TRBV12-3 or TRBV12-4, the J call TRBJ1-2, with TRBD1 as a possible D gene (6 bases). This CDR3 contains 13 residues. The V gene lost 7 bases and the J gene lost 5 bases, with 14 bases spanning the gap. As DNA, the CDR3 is TGTGCCAGCATAACGACAGGAAGTTATGGCTACACCTTC. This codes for CASITTGSYGYTF.